Listed below are T cell receptor beta chains from one sample, sequenced in a study of Ad26.COV2.S vaccination and SARS-CoV-2 variants. Clones were read by immunoSEQ multiplex PCR, and TCRdb kept only the in-frame ones, dropping some. The profile shows around 400,000 clones, approximately 91% of them singletons. Sequenced material: peripheral blood, taken in a trial of Ad26.COV2.S vaccine versus placebo. The receptor set was obtained from a person between 18 and 60 years old who received the Ad26.COV2.S COVID-19 vaccine or a placebo. The CDR3 runs from the conserved cysteine through the conserved F or W. The D gene is left open where the match is weak. Size values are once, few and many counts, or a class for expanded clones, and some rows have none.

TGTGCCAGCAGCGCGACGGGGGGAAATGAAAAACTGTTTTTT CASSATGGNEKLFF TRBJ1-4 TRBV9 NA NA
TGTGCCTGGTCTGGGGGAGGAACCCACGGTTCACCCCTCCACTTT CAWSGGGTHGSPLHF TRBJ1-6 TRBV30 NA once
TGTGCCAGCAGTGCCCCTAGTATCCCCGGGGGGCATGAGCAGTTCTTC CASSAPSIPGGHEQFF TRBJ2-1 TRBV28 NA once
TGTGCCACCAGTGATTTCGCGAGGGGCACAGATACGCAGTATTTT CATSDFARGTDTQYF TRBJ2-3 TRBV24-1 NA NA
TGTGCCAGCAGTTACGGGACAGGGATCGAGTATGGCTACACCTTC CASSYGTGIEYGYTF TRBJ1-2 TRBV6-5 TRBD1 NA
TGTGCCAGCATCGGACAGGGAAATTCACCCCTCCACTTT CASIGQGNSPLHF TRBJ1-6 TRBV5-8 TRBD1 NA
TGTGCCACCAGTGGGTCAGGACAGTCCAATGAGCAGTTCTTC CATSGSGQSNEQFF TRBJ2-1 TRBV24-1 NA few
TGCGCCAGCAGCCGCGACAGTTTCCAAGAGACCCAGTACTTC CASSRDSFQETQYF TRBJ2-5 TRBV5-1 NA NA
TGTGCCAGTAGTATGCGGGGCGGAAAACTGTTTTTT CASSMRGGKLFF TRBJ1-4 TRBV19 NA NA
TGTGCCAGCAGCCTCGGACTAGCGACCGAGCAGTACTTC CASSLGLATEQYF TRBJ2-7 TRBV11-3 TRBD2 few
TGTGCCACCGCGGGGGACTTATACGAGCAGTACTTC CATAGDLYEQYF TRBJ2-7 TRBV6-5 TRBD2 NA
TGCAGTGCTAGTTCGGCTAGGGGCGGGGAGCTGTTTTTT CSASSARGGELFF TRBJ2-2 TRBV20-1 NA NA
TGCGCCAGCAATTACGGGGACTTTAAAGAGACCCAGTACTTC CASNYGDFKETQYF TRBJ2-5 TRBV5-1 NA NA
TGCGCCAGCAGCTGGATATGGGAGGGGCTGAGGACCGGGGAGCTGTTTTTT CASSWIWEGLRTGELFF TRBJ2-2 TRBV5-1 TRBD2 NA
TGTGCCAGCAGTTTATGGAGTAACGGCCCCAACGAGCAGTACTTC CASSLWSNGPNEQYF TRBJ2-7 TRBV27 NA once
TGCGCCAGCAGTCGAACGGGGGTAGCGCCCACAGATACGCAGTATTTT CASSRTGVAPTDTQYF TRBJ2-3 TRBV10-1 NA NA
TGTGCCAGCAGCCCCCGGCGGGTGGGGACTAATGAAAAACTGTTTTTT CASSPRRVGTNEKLFF TRBJ1-4 TRBV7-6 NA NA
TGCGCCAGCAGCTTGGAGGTTTTTGCCGACTATGGCTACACCTTC CASSLEVFADYGYTF TRBJ1-2 TRBV5-1 NA NA
TGTGCCAGCAGGGTTGGGTCGGCCGGGGAGCTGTTTTTT CASRVGSAGELFF TRBJ2-2 TRBV5-6 NA NA
TGTGCCAGCAGCGTAGGTGCTAGCGGGAGAGCGGGAGAGCAGTTCTTC CASSVGASGRAGEQFF TRBJ2-1 TRBV9 TRBD2 NA
TGTGCCAGCAGCCAAGCCCTAGCGGGAGGGCCGGTATACGAGCAGTACTTC CASSQALAGGPVYEQYF TRBJ2-7 TRBV4-2 TRBD2 NA
TGCGCCAGCAGCCTCCAACAGGGGACGGACTATGGCTACACCTTC CASSLQQGTDYGYTF TRBJ1-2 TRBV4-1 TRBD1 NA
TGTGCCAGCAGTGAAAGGGCAGGGCGCAATCAGCCCCAGCATTTT CASSERAGRNQPQHF TRBJ1-5 TRBV6-1 NA NA
TGTGCCAGCAGTAGCCGGGACAGGGGGTTTTACGAGCAGTACTTC CASSSRDRGFYEQYF TRBJ2-7 TRBV27 TRBD1 NA
TGCGCCAGCAGCAGCGGGGACGGTGCGGGGGGCGGTTCACCCCTCCACTTT CASSSGDGAGGGSPLHF TRBJ1-6 TRBV5-1 NA NA
TGTGCCACCAGCAGAGTGGGTTGGACTAGCTCGAACACCGGGGAGCTGTTTTTT CATSRVGWTSSNTGELFF TRBJ2-2 TRBV15 TRBD2 NA
TGTGCCAGCAGCCACAAATCCAACACTGAAGCTTTCTTT CASSHKSNTEAFF TRBJ1-1 TRBV14 NA NA
TGTGCCAGCAGCCCTACTATCGGCGGGACCGGCGAGCAGTACTTC CASSPTIGGTGEQYF TRBJ2-7 TRBV13 NA NA
TGTGCCAGCAGCCAAGGGGGCCCGGATCAGCCCCAGCATTTT CASSQGGPDQPQHF TRBJ1-5 TRBV2 TRBD1 NA
TGTGCCAGCAGCAATTGGACAGGTAATGAAAAACTGTTTTTT CASSNWTGNEKLFF TRBJ1-4 TRBV21-1 NA once
TGTGCCAGTACCCTAGGGGGCGGGGGCCCCAAAAACATTCAGTACTTC CASTLGGGGPKNIQYF TRBJ2-4 TRBV19 NA NA
TGCGCCAGCAGCCAAGACCCGAAATTAAGGACCGGGGAGCTGTTTTTT CASSQDPKLRTGELFF TRBJ2-2 TRBV4-3 NA NA
TGTGCCTGGAGTAATTCGGCAGTTGGAAACACCATATATTTT CAWSNSAVGNTIYF TRBJ1-3 TRBV30 NA few
TGTGCCAGCAGCTCAACCGGGGGCAGCGCCTACGAGCAGTACTTC CASSSTGGSAYEQYF TRBJ2-7 TRBV6-7 NA NA
TGTGCCAGCAGCTTAGTTGCGGAGGATGAGCAGTTCTTC CASSLVAEDEQFF TRBJ2-1 TRBV7-8 NA NA
TGTGCCAGCAGGCCACTAGCGGGAGATTACAATGAGCAGTTCTTC CASRPLAGDYNEQFF TRBJ2-1 TRBV14 TRBD2 NA
TGCGCCAGCAGCCACTTGAAACTAGCGGGAGGGAAGGTCTACGAGCAGTACTTC CASSHLKLAGGKVYEQYF TRBJ2-7 TRBV5-1 TRBD2 NA
TGTGCCAGCAGCCAAGACGGACCGCAGACTAGCGGGAGCACAGATACGCAGTATTTT CASSQDGPQTSGSTDTQYF TRBJ2-3 TRBV4-2 TRBD2 NA
TGTGCCAGCAGTTTAAGGGGGCTCTACGAGCAGTACTTC CASSLRGLYEQYF TRBJ2-7 TRBV5-4 TRBD1 NA
TGTGCCAGCAGCGGACTAGCGTTCGGGACCCAGTACTTC CASSGLAFGTQYF TRBJ2-5 TRBV28 TRBD2 NA
TGTGCCAGCAGCCCCATCCCCGGGAGTACCACTGAAGCTTTCTTT CASSPIPGSTTEAFF TRBJ1-1 TRBV7-3 NA NA
TGTGCCAGCAGGACGGGACTAGCGGGGTACAATGAGCAGTTCTTC CASRTGLAGYNEQFF TRBJ2-1 TRBV6-5 TRBD2 NA
TGTGCCTGGAGTCGTCAGGGCGGCGGTGGCACCGGGGAGCTGTTTTTT CAWSRQGGGGTGELFF TRBJ2-2 TRBV30 NA few
TGCGCCAGCAGCCAAGTGGGGGCAGGCGAGCAGTACTTC CASSQVGAGEQYF TRBJ2-7 TRBV4-1 NA NA
TGCAGCGCTTGGACAGGACCCTCCTCTGGGGCCAACGTCCTGACTTTC CSAWTGPSSGANVLTF TRBJ2-6 TRBV29-1 TRBD1 NA
TGTGCCAGCAGCTTGCCAGCGGGAGTGGGAGAGACCCAGTACTTC CASSLPAGVGETQYF TRBJ2-5 TRBV5-4 TRBD2 NA
TGCGCCAGCAGTGGGGACGGGTTAAGGAACGAGCAGTACTTC CASSGDGLRNEQYF TRBJ2-7 TRBV10-1 NA NA
TGTGCCAGCAGCGGCGCCCGAGGTGGGGCGACTAATGAAAAACTGTTTTTT CASSGARGGATNEKLFF TRBJ1-4 TRBV11-3 NA NA
TGTGCCAGCAGCACCAACCTCAGGGGGCACACGGAGACCCAGTACTTC CASSTNLRGHTETQYF TRBJ2-5 TRBV7-2 TRBD1 NA
TGTGCCTGGAGTGTGGGAGAGCCTAACACTGAAGCTTTCTTT CAWSVGEPNTEAFF TRBJ1-1 TRBV30 NA few
TGTGCCAGCAGGCACCACACAGGGGCGGGAGATTCACCCCTCCACTTT CASRHHTGAGDSPLHF TRBJ1-6 TRBV25-1 TRBD1 once
TGTGCCAGCAGTCTCAAACTAGCGGGAATAAATGAGCAGTTCTTC CASSLKLAGINEQFF TRBJ2-1 TRBV6-6 TRBD2 NA
TGTGCCAGCAGTGAATATAAGGCATTGACCACTGAAGCTTTCTTT CASSEYKALTTEAFF TRBJ1-1 TRBV25-1 NA NA